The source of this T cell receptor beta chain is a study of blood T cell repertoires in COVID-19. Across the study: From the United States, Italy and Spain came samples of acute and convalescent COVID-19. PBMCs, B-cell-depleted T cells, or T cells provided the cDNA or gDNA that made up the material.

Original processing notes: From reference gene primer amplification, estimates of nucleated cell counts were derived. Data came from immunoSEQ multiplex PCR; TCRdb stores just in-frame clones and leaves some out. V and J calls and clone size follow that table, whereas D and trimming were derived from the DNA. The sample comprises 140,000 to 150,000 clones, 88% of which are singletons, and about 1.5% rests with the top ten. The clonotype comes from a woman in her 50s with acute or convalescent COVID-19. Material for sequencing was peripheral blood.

The CDR3 here is CASSKNTGLANEQFF. CDR3 in DNA: TGTGCCAGCAGCAAAAATACAGGGTTGGCGAATGAGCAGTTCTTC. The chain joins TRBV7-3 to TRBJ2-1; D possibly corresponds to TRBD1 (6 bases). The CDR3 loop spans 15 amino acids. The germline V gene has CDR1 SGHTA and CDR2 FQGTGA. Trimming took off 5 bases at V and 7 bases at J, with 18 bases between the two ends. Full variable domain (missing parts from reference TRBV7-3 and TRBJ2-1): GAGVSQTPSNKVTEKGKYVELRCDPISGHTALYWYRQSLGQGPEFLIYFQGTGAADDSGLPNDRFFAVRPEGSVSTLKIQRTERGDSAVYLCASSKNTGLANEQFFGPGTRLTVL.